This section outlines one T cell receptor (beta chain) sequence together with its context. Its antigen is unknown. The sample comes from a study of cytomegalovirus exposure and HLA in healthy donors. General study findings and limits: Many donors carried some public TCRs, although rarity characterized most TCR sequences. The classifier reportedly diagnosed cytomegalovirus status with high sensitivity and specificity.

There are 15 residues in the CDR3. Trimming took 7 bases from V and 6 from J; bases not matched to a gene: 14. In germline, CDR1 is MNHEY, CDR2 SVGAGI. The data were produced by immunoSEQ multiplex PCR, yet TCRdb's version contains in-frame clones alone and is incomplete. The table has approximately 65,000 clones, 92% seen once; the top ten hold 5.3%. The chain joins TRBV6-5 to TRBJ1-1, with 7 bases aligning to TRBD1. The specimen was PBMCs. The receptor comes from a man between 18 and 35 years old in good health and CMV-seropositive. DNA for the CDR3: TGTGCCAGCACCGATAATCCGACAGGGTATTCTGAAGCTTTCTTT. Its protein product is CASTDNPTGYSEAFF.